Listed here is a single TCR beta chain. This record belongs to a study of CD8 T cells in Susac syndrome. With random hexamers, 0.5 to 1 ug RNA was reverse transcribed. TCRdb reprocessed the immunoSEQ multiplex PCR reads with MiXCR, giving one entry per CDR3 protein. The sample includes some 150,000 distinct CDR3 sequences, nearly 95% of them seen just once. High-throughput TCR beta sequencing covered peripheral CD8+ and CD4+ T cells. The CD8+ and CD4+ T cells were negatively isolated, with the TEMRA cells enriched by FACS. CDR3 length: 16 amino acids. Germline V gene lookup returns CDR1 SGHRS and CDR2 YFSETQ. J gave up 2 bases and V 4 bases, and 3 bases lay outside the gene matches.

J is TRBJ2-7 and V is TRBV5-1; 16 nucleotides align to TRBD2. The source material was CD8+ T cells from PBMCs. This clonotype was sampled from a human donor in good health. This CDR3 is CASSVGTSGRAYEQYF. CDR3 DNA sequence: TGCGCCAGCAGCGTAGGGACTAGCGGGAGGGCCTACGAGCAGTACTTC.